The rows below give T cell receptor beta chains drawn from one sample of a study of OX40 agonist ivuxolimab in advanced cancers. The data were produced by immunoSEQ multiplex PCR, yet TCRdb's version contains in-frame clones alone and is incomplete. The sample contains roughly 70,000 clones, around 86% of which appear only once. Specimen: CD4+ or CD8+ T cells sorted from blood, collected in a trial of the OX40 agonist ivuxolimab. Receptors originate from an adult with an advanced solid tumor such as melanoma, head and neck, liver or kidney cancer. CDR3s include the opening cysteine and the closing phenylalanine or tryptophan. The D gene is left open where the match is weak. Rows may omit the clone size; those that give it use once, few, many or a size class.

V	D	size	J	CDR3	DNA
TRBV19	.	.	TRBJ2-5	CASNIGKQETQYF	TGTGCCAGTAATATCGGGAAACAAGAGACCCAGTACTTC
TRBV30	.	.	TRBJ1-5	CAWSVSNQPQHF	TGTGCCTGGAGTGTAAGCAATCAGCCCCAGCATTTT
TRBV4-1	.	once	TRBJ1-5	CASSQERVGNQPQHF	TGCGCCAGCAGCCAAGAAAGAGTTGGCAATCAGCCCCAGCATTTT
TRBV18	.	.	TRBJ1-1	CASSPGTANTEAFF	TGTGCCAGCTCACCCGGGACGGCGAACACTGAAGCTTTCTTT
TRBV7-7	.	.	TRBJ2-5	CASSATGTVGETQYF	TGTGCCAGCAGCGCCACCGGGACCGTCGGAGAGACCCAGTACTTC
TRBV9	TRBD1	.	TRBJ2-7	CASSSSGTGLREQYF	TGTGCCAGCAGCTCTTCCGGGACAGGGTTGAGGGAGCAGTACTTC
TRBV6-6	.	.	TRBJ2-5	CASSPGLVSWQYF	TGTGCCAGCAGCCCGGGACTCGTATCGTGGCAGTACTTC
TRBV7-3	.	once	TRBJ2-6	CASSLQGQGPSGANVLTF	TGTGCCAGCAGCTTACAGGGTCAGGGGCCCTCTGGGGCCAACGTCCTGACTTTC
TRBV18	.	.	TRBJ1-1	CASSPGPEAFF	TGTGCCAGCTCACCAGGACCCGAAGCTTTCTTT
TRBV28	TRBD1	.	TRBJ1-5	CASSLRDRVQPQHF	TGTGCCAGCAGTTTACGGGACAGGGTTCAGCCCCAGCATTTT
TRBV4-1	TRBD1	medium-sized	TRBJ1-2	CASSPTLDRENYGYTF	TGCGCCAGCAGCCCTACTTTGGACAGGGAGAACTATGGCTACACCTTC
TRBV7-8	.	.	TRBJ2-5	CASSLARGRAQETQYF	TGTGCCAGCAGCTTAGCGCGAGGGAGAGCTCAAGAGACCCAGTACTTC
TRBV5-4	.	.	TRBJ1-2	CASSLGGSSPNYGYTF	TGTGCCAGCAGCTTGGGTGGCAGCTCGCCTAACTATGGCTACACCTTC
TRBV6-6	.	.	TRBJ1-6	CASRPSGLDSPLHF	TGTGCCAGCAGACCCTCGGGGCTAGATTCACCCCTCCACTTT
TRBV5-1	TRBD1	.	TRBJ2-7	CASSLGGTGNEQYF	TGCGCTAGCAGCTTGGGTGGGACAGGTAACGAGCAGTACTTC
TRBV2	TRBD1	.	TRBJ2-7	CASTRTGGHEQYF	TGTGCCAGCACCCGGACAGGGGGCCACGAGCAGTACTTC
TRBV2	TRBD1	.	TRBJ1-1	CASSRDRGRRAFF	TGTGCCAGCAGTCGTGACAGGGGGAGGCGAGCTTTCTTT
TRBV7-2	.	.	TRBJ1-5	CASSLVGGGGQPQHF	TGTGCCAGCAGCTTAGTAGGGGGAGGTGGCCAGCCCCAGCATTTT
TRBV7-9	.	few	TRBJ2-3	CASSGQGGTDTQYF	TGTGCCAGCAGCGGACAGGGAGGGACAGATACGCAGTATTTT
TRBV6-5	.	.	TRBJ1-6	CASSSRSDRPLHF	TGTGCCAGCAGTTCTCGATCCGACCGTCCCCTCCACTTT
TRBV7-2	.	.	TRBJ1-5	CASSLAGTSGNQPQHF	TGTGCCAGCAGCTTAGCGGGGACCTCGGGCAATCAGCCCCAGCATTTT
TRBV7-2	.	.	TRBJ2-3	CASSLRGALTDTQYF	TGTGCCAGCAGCCTACGGGGGGCCCTCACAGATACGCAGTATTTT
TRBV7-9	.	.	TRBJ1-3	CASSPPGGGSGNTIYF	TGTGCCAGCAGCCCCCCGGGCGGGGGCTCTGGAAACACCATATATTTT
TRBV5-4	TRBD2	.	TRBJ2-3	CASSRTGGDTDTQYF	TGTGCCAGCAGCCGGACGGGGGGTGACACAGATACGCAGTATTTT
TRBV7-9	.	.	TRBJ2-3	CASSQSTDTQYF	TGTGCCAGCAGCCAAAGCACAGATACGCAGTATTTT
TRBV5-4	.	.	TRBJ2-7	CASSLQRGGTPFYEQYF	TGTGCCAGCAGCTTACAAAGAGGAGGAACACCCTTCTACGAGCAGTACTTC
TRBV11-2	.	.	TRBJ1-1	CASSLRQNTEAFF	TGTGCCAGCAGCCTAAGACAGAACACTGAAGCTTTCTTT
TRBV7-9	TRBD1	.	TRBJ2-7	CASSLSATGQYEQYF	TGTGCCAGCAGCTTGTCCGCGACAGGGCAATACGAGCAGTACTTC
TRBV7-2	.	.	TRBJ2-3	CASSPATDTQYF	TGTGCCAGCAGCCCGGCCACAGATACGCAGTATTTT
TRBV7-3	.	.	TRBJ1-1	CASSPSMGTEAFF	TGTGCCAGCAGCCCGTCAATGGGAACTGAAGCTTTCTTT
TRBV7-8	.	.	TRBJ2-5	CASSFDRQETQYF	TGTGCCAGCAGCTTCGACAGACAAGAGACCCAGTACTTC
TRBV4-3	.	.	TRBJ2-3	CASSQEGAGATDTQYF	TGCGCCAGCAGCCAAGAGGGGGCAGGGGCCACAGATACGCAGTATTTT
TRBV9	.	.	TRBJ1-5	CASSVGSKSNQPQHF	TGTGCCAGCAGCGTAGGGAGTAAGAGCAATCAGCCCCAGCATTTT
TRBV4-1	.	once	TRBJ1-1	CASSYWVGTEAFF	TGCGCCAGCAGCTATTGGGTAGGCACTGAAGCTTTCTTT
TRBV7-2	.	once	TRBJ1-2	CASSPTPPRRGYTF	TGTGCCAGCAGCCCGACCCCCCCTCGGCGTGGCTACACCTTC
TRBV28	TRBD2	.	TRBJ2-3	CASSVRGGTDTQYF	TGTGCCAGCAGTGTGCGGGGGGGCACAGATACGCAGTATTTT
TRBV10-3	.	.	TRBJ1-2	CAISETGTLSYTF	TGTGCCATCAGTGAGACAGGAACTTTGAGCTACACCTTC
TRBV7-9	TRBD2	.	TRBJ2-1	CASSSLLAGEHNEQFF	TGTGCCAGCAGCTCCTTACTAGCGGGGGAGCACAATGAGCAGTTCTTC
TRBV2	.	.	TRBJ2-5	CASIAGSQETQYF	TGTGCCAGCATCGCCGGCAGCCAAGAGACCCAGTACTTC
TRBV19	TRBD1	.	TRBJ2-1	CASRSRYSGQFLNEQFF	TGTGCCAGTAGATCTAGATACTCGGGACAGTTTCTTAATGAGCAGTTCTTC
TRBV7-9	.	few	TRBJ1-3	CASSLGAEAANTIYF	TGTGCCAGCAGCTTGGGTGCGGAAGCGGCAAACACCATATATTTT
TRBV5-1	.	.	TRBJ2-2	CASKWGDTGELFF	TGCGCCAGCAAATGGGGAGACACCGGGGAGCTGTTTTTT
TRBV2	TRBD2	once	TRBJ2-3	CASTPSSGVTDTQYF	TGTGCCAGCACTCCTTCTAGCGGGGTCACAGATACGCAGTATTTT
TRBV9	.	once	TRBJ1-1	CASSAGGPLLNTEAFF	TGTGCCAGCAGCGCGGGGGGGCCCCTTTTAAACACTGAAGCTTTCTTT
TRBV5-4	.	few	TRBJ2-6	CASSFGGRSSGANVLTF	TGTGCCAGCAGCTTCGGGGGCCGAAGCTCTGGGGCCAACGTCCTGACTTTC
TRBV9	.	.	TRBJ1-2	CASSVDVGRGYTF	TGTGCCAGCAGCGTAGACGTCGGCCGTGGCTACACCTTC
TRBV5-1	.	.	TRBJ1-1	CASSSLLLRASGHTEAFF	TGCGCCAGCAGCTCCCTATTACTCCGGGCCTCGGGTCACACTGAAGCTTTCTTT
TRBV7-2	.	.	TRBJ2-5	CASSSVSSPRETQYF	TGTGCCAGCAGCTCCGTTAGTTCTCCCCGGGAGACCCAGTACTTC
TRBV5-6	TRBD1	.	TRBJ1-1	CRQGAVNTEAFF	TGTCGTCAGGGGGCGGTGAACACTGAAGCTTTCTTT
TRBV9	TRBD1	.	TRBJ1-1	CASSSQGSRRSTEAFF	TGTGCCAGCAGCTCACAGGGGTCCAGGAGGTCCACTGAAGCTTTCTTT
TRBV14	.	.	TRBJ1-1	CASSEGFRDKAFF	TGTGCCAGCAGCGAGGGATTCCGGGACAAAGCTTTCTTT
TRBV5-1	.	.	TRBJ2-7	CASCASALEYEQYF	TGCGCCAGCTGCGCATCCGCCCTTGAATACGAGCAGTACTTC
TRBV7-9	.	.	TRBJ1-1	CASSLGTNMNTEAFF	TGTGCCAGCAGCTTAGGCACCAATATGAACACTGAAGCTTTCTTT
TRBV7-8	.	.	TRBJ2-4	CASSLALQDSLSLIQYF	TGTGCCAGCAGCTTAGCCTTACAGGACAGCCTCTCCCTTATTCAGTACTTC
TRBV5-6	.	.	TRBJ1-1	CASSLAGAGTEAFF	TGTGCCAGCAGCTTGGCGGGGGCTGGCACTGAAGCTTTCTTT
TRBV1	.	.	TRBJ2-5	CTSSQDSGDTNDF	TGCACCAGCAGCCAAGATAGCGGGGATACTAATGACTTC
TRBV27	.	.	TRBJ2-3	CASSSPGLSSATDTQYF	TGTGCCAGCAGTTCCCCCGGACTATCCTCAGCCACAGATACGCAGTATTTT
TRBV19	.	.	TRBJ2-3	CATRDSRGLDTDTQYF	TGTGCCACCCGGGACAGTCGAGGACTAGACACAGATACGCAGTATTTT
TRBV7-6	.	.	TRBJ1-1	CASSFKRDTEAFF	TGTGCCAGCAGCTTTAAAAGGGACACTGAAGCTTTCTTT